This T cell receptor (beta chain) was profiled in a study of blood T cell repertoires in COVID-19. In the study overall: Samples taken during acute and convalescent COVID-19 were collected in the United States, Italy and Spain. Sample material is recorded as cDNA or gDNA derived from T cells, B-cell-depleted T cells, or PBMCs.

The CDR3 has 14 amino acids. The V gene lost 0 bases and the J gene lost 9 bases, with 12 bases spanning the gap. Per the germline V gene, CDR1 is SGHAT and CDR2 is FQNNGV. Authors' processing steps: How many nucleated cells were present was estimated from reference gene primer amplification. Libraries were prepared by immunoSEQ multiplex PCR; TCRdb keeps only in-frame clonotypes and omits some of them. For V, J and clone size, that table is used; D and trimming come from the DNA. In the table there are around 150,000 clones, about 84% of which are singletons. Participants were aged roughly 18 to 90 years from around 26 US areas.

This clonotype was obtained from a man aged 40-50 years who had recovered from COVID-19. Sequences were obtained from PBMCs or T cells enriched from blood (not recorded which). V gene TRBV11-2 combines with J gene TRBJ2-1; tentative D call: TRBD1 (5 bases). The CDR3 is CASSLEVGRTEQFF. CDR3 nucleotides: TGTGCCAGCAGCTTAGAGGTGGGGCGCACTGAGCAGTTCTTC. Looking up the rest from reference TRBV11-2 and TRBJ2-1 gives the full variable domain: EAGVAQSPRYKIIEKRQSVAFWCNPISGHATLYWYQQILGQGPKLLIQFQNNGVVDDSQLPKDRFSAERLKGVDSTLKIQPAKLEDSAVYLCASSLEVGRTEQFFGPGTRLTVL.